What follows is one TCR beta chain and its context. Antigen: not known. This record comes from a study of shared clonotypes between healthy human individuals. Overall study results and limits: Memory subsets generally showed lower estimated richness than naive subsets.

This CDR3 has 15 amino acids. Germline V gene lookup returns CDR1 KGHSH and CDR2 LQKENI. The V end lost 2 bases, the J end lost 8 bases, and 16 bases lay between the germline ends. Generated by immunoSEQ multiplex PCR, the TCRdb table keeps only in-frame clones and is missing some. The top ten hold 0.36% of the sample, which has 2 million to 3 million clones, over 85% seen once. The specimen sequenced was naive CD4+ T cells from PBMCs. Subset noted: CD45RA+ positively selected. The receptor was derived from a man between 18 and 35 years old in good health. Some clones in this sample may be carry-over from other donors' samples. The V and J genes are TRBV18 and TRBJ1-5, with a weak D call TRBD1 (6 bases). The CDR3 DNA reads TGTGCCAGCTCACCAGGGCGACAGGTGAAGGAGCCCCAGCATTTT. This sequence encodes CASSPGRQVKEPQHF.